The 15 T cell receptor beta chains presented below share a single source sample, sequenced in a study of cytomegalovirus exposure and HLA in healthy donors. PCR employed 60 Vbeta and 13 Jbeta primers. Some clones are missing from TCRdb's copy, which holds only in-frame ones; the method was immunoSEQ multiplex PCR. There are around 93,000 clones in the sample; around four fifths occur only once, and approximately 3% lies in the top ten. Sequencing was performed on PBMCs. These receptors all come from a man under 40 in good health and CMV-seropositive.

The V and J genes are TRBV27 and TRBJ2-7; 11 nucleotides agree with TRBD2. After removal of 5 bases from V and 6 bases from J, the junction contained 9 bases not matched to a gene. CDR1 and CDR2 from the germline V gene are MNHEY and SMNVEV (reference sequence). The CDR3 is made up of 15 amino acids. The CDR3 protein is CASSTLTSGRGEQYF. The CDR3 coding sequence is TGTGCCAGCAGTACCCTTACTAGCGGGAGAGGCGAGCAGTACTTC.

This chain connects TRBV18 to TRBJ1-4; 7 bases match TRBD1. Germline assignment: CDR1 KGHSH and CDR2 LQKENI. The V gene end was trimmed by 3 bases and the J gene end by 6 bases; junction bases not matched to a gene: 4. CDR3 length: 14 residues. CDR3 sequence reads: CASSPSRGDEKLFF. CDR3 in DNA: TGTGCCAGCTCACCGAGCAGGGGGGATGAAAAACTGTTTTTT.

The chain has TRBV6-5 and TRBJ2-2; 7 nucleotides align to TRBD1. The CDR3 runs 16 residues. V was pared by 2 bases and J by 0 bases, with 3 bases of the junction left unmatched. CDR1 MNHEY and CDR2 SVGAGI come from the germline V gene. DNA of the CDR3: TGTGCCAGCAGTTACGGGCAGGGGGCGAACACCGGGGAGCTGTTTTTT. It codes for CASSYGQGANTGELFF.

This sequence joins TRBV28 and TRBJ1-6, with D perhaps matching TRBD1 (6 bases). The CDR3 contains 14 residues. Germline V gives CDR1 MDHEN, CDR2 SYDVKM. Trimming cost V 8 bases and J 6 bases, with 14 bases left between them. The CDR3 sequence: CASGAGALNSPLHF. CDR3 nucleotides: TGTGCCAGCGGCGCGGGGGCTCTTAATTCACCCCTCCACTTT.

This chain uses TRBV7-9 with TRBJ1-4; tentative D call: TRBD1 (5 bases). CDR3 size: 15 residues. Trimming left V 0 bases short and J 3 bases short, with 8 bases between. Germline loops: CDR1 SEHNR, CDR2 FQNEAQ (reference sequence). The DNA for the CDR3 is TGTGCCAGCAGCTTAGCGGGGGAGGCTAATGAAAAACTGTTTTTT. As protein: CASSLAGEANEKLFF. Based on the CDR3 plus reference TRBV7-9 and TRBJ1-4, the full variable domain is DTGVSQNPRHKITKRGQNVTFRCDPISEHNRLYWYRQTLGQGPEFLTYFQNEAQLEKSRLLSDRFSAERPKGSFSTLEIQRTEQGDSAMYLCASSLAGEANEKLFFGSGTQLSVL.

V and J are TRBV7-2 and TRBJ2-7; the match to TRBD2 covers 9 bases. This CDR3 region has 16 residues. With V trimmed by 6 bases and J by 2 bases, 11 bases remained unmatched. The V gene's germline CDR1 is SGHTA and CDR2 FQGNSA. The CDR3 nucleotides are TGTGCCAGCAGTCCTCCGGGAAGCGGGAGGACCTACGAGCAGTACTTC. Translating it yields CASSPPGSGRTYEQYF.

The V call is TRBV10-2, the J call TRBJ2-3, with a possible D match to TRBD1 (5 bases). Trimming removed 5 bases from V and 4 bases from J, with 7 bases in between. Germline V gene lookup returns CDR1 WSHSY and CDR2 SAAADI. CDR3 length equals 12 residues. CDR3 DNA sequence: TGCGCCAGCAGTCTGGGGCCAGATACGCAGTATTTT. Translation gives CASSLGPDTQYF.

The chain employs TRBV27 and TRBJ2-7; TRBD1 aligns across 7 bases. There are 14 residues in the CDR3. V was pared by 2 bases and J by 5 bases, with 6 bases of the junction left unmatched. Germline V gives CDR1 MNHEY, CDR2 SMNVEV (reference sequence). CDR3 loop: CASSLRTGAHEQYF. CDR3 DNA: TGTGCCAGCAGTTTAAGGACAGGCGCGCACGAGCAGTACTTC.

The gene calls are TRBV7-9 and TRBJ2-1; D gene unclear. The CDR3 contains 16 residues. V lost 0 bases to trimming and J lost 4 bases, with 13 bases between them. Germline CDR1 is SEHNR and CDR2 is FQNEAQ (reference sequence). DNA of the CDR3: TGTGCCAGCAGCTTAGCGGAAGGCGGATCGTACAATGAGCAGTTCTTC. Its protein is CASSLAEGGSYNEQFF.

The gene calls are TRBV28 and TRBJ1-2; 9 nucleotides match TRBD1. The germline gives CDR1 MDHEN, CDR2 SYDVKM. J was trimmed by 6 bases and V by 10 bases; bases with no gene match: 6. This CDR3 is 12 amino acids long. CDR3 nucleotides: TGTGCCATCTCGACAGGGGGTAATGGCTACACCTTC. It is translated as CAISTGGNGYTF.

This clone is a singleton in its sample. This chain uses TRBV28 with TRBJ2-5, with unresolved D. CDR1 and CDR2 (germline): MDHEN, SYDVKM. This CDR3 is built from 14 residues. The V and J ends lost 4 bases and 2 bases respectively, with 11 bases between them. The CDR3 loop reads CASSYAPSQETQYF. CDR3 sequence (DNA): TGTGCCAGCAGTTATGCGCCCTCACAAGAGACCCAGTACTTC.

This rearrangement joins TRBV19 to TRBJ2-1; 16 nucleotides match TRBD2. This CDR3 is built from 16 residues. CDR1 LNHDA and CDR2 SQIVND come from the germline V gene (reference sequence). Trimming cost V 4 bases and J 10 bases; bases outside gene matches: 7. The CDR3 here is CASSRGTSGRAFEQFF. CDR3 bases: TGTGCCAGTAGTAGAGGGACTAGCGGGAGGGCATTCGAGCAGTTCTTC.

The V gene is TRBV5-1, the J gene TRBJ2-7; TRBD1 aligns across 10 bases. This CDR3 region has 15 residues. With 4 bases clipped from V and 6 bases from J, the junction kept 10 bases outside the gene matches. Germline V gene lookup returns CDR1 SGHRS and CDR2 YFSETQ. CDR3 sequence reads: CASSASGQGFSEQYF. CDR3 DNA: TGCGCCAGCAGCGCTTCGGGACAGGGGTTCTCCGAGCAGTACTTC.

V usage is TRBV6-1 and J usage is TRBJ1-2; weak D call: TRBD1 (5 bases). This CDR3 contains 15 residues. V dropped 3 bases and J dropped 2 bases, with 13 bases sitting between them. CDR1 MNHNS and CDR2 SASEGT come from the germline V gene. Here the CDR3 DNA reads TGTGCCAGCAGTGAGGGGCCAGTTCTGAACTATGGCTACACCTTC. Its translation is CASSEGPVLNYGYTF.

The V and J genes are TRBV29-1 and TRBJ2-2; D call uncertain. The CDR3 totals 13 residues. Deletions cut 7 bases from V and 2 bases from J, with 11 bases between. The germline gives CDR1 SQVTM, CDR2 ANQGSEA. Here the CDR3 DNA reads TGCAGCGCCTCAGACATTAACACCGGGGAGCTGTTTTTT. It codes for CSASDINTGELFF.